The 10 T cell receptor beta chains reported below all come from one sample, sequenced in a study of response to subunit inactivated influenza vaccine. MiXCR was run by TCRdb on the RT-PCR reads, yielding one entry per CDR3 protein. In the table there are a few hundred thousand distinct CDR3 sequences, approximately 15% of which are singletons. The input for sequencing was PBMCs from blood, taken 11 to 12 days after vaccination. These TCRs come from a man in his forties or fifties who received an inactivated influenza vaccine.

The J gene is TRBJ1-6, the V gene TRBV11-1; 11 bases line up with TRBD1. The CDR3 extends over 18 amino acids. Germline V gene lookup returns CDR1 SGHAT and CDR2 FQDESV (reference sequence). J lost 9 bases, V lost 2 bases, and 12 bases had no gene match. The CDR3 here is CASSLTGPGQGAGSPLHF. The CDR3 nucleotides read TGTGCCAGCAGCTTAACTGGCCCCGGACAGGGGGCCGGTTCACCCCTCCACTTT.

The chain joins TRBV11-2 to TRBJ2-7; the match to TRBD1 covers 7 bases. The CDR3 consists of 14 residues. Per the germline V gene, CDR1 is SGHAT and CDR2 is FQNNGV. J lost 2 bases, V lost 4 bases, and 5 bases had no gene match. The CDR3 DNA reads TGTGCCAGCAGCTCTAACAGGGGAACCTACGAGCAGTACTTC. It translates to CASSSNRGTYEQYF.

This clonotype has just a few counts. The chain has TRBV7-9 and TRBJ2-1; D is unresolved. Germline lookup yields CDR1 SEHNR and CDR2 FQNEAQ (reference sequence). CDR3 length equals 13 residues. V dropped 2 bases and J dropped 6 bases, with 8 bases sitting between them. CDR3 in DNA: TGTGCCAGCAGCTTAAGCTGGTCCAATGAGCAGTTCTTC. Translating gives CASSLSWSNEQFF.

The rearrangement joins TRBV18 to TRBJ2-3, with D perhaps matching TRBD1 or TRBD2 (5 bases each). Trimming cost V 2 bases and J 6 bases, with 15 bases left between them. The CDR3 spans 15 residues. CDR1 and CDR2 (germline): KGHSH, LQKENI. CDR3 DNA sequence: TGTGCCAGCTCACCAGGGACGTCCGCCTTGGATACGCAGTATTTT. Translating it yields CASSPGTSALDTQYF.

This clonotype was detected many times. V is TRBV7-2 and J is TRBJ2-1; D gene unclear. This CDR3 is built from 15 residues. The germline gives CDR1 SGHTA, CDR2 FQGNSA. V was cut by 1 base and J by 2 bases, with 9 bases left in between. The CDR3 bases are TGTGCCAGCAGCTTAGGCCCCCCCCCCTACAATGAGCAGTTCTTC. Amino acid sequence: CASSLGPPPYNEQFF.

The chain carries TRBV6-2 or TRBV6-3 and TRBJ2-7; D is unclear. Deletions cut 7 bases from V and 5 bases from J, with 9 bases between. CDR3 length: 11 residues. CDR1 is MNHEY and CDR2 is SVGEGT in the germline V gene. The CDR3 is CASILVNEQYF. The CDR3 region has the DNA TGTGCCAGCATCCTTGTCAACGAGCAGTACTTC.

This clonotype has more than one count but fewer than ten. V usage is TRBV10-3 and J usage is TRBJ2-7; D not resolved. This CDR3 has 12 residues. With 4 bases removed from V and 0 bases from J, the gap between germline ends came to 4 bases. CDR1 ENHRY and CDR2 SYGVKD come from the germline V gene. CDR3 residues: CAISVGSYEQYF. As DNA, the CDR3 is TGTGCCATCAGTGTCGGCTCCTACGAGCAGTACTTC.

There are a few counts of this clonotype. This chain links TRBV4-3 with TRBJ1-5; D ambiguous. V lost 2 bases and J 2 bases, leaving 7 bases between the germline ends. Germline V gene lookup returns CDR1 LGHNA and CDR2 YSLEER. The CDR3 consists of 14 residues. The CDR3 sequence is CASSQTYGNQPQHF. CDR3 DNA sequence: TGCGCCAGCAGCCAAACATACGGCAATCAGCCCCAGCATTTT.

This clonotype was seen repeatedly, ten times or more. The V gene is TRBV14, the J gene TRBJ1-1; no reliable D call. V gave up 1 base and J gave up 3 bases, with 6 bases separating them. CDR1 and CDR2 (germline): SGHDN, FVKESK. The CDR3 runs to 13 residues. The CDR3 sequence: CASSQVGDTEAFF. As DNA, the CDR3 is TGTGCCAGCAGCCAAGTGGGTGACACTGAAGCTTTCTTT.

The chain joins TRBV4-3 to TRBJ1-1, with D perhaps matching TRBD1 (5 bases). V lost 0 bases and J 5 bases, leaving 16 bases between the germline ends. Germline CDR1 reads LGHNA; CDR2 reads YSLEER. The CDR3 has 16 amino acids. The CDR3 sequence: CASSQDPVGGVTEAFF. DNA of the CDR3: TGCGCCAGCAGCCAAGACCCAGTGGGAGGGGTTACTGAAGCTTTCTTT.